This TCR beta chain was documented in a study of shared clonotypes between healthy human individuals. J gave up 7 bases and V 7 bases, and 11 bases lay outside the gene matches. Germline CDR1 is GTSNPN and CDR2 is SVGIG (reference sequence). This CDR3 comprises 14 residues. Sequenced by immunoSEQ multiplex PCR; TCRdb stores in-frame clones only, minus some. The sample yields approximately 640,000 clones, approximately 79% seen once. This sequence was found in a woman in her 30s in good health. The sequenced sample consisted of memory CD4+ T cells sorted from blood. Subset meaning: CD45RA-negative fraction. The rearrangement joins TRBV30 to TRBJ1-2; 11 positions match TRBD1. CDR3 amino acids: CAYTGTGGRVGYTF. The CDR3 DNA reads TGTGCCTACACCGGGACAGGGGGAAGGGTTGGCTACACCTTC.